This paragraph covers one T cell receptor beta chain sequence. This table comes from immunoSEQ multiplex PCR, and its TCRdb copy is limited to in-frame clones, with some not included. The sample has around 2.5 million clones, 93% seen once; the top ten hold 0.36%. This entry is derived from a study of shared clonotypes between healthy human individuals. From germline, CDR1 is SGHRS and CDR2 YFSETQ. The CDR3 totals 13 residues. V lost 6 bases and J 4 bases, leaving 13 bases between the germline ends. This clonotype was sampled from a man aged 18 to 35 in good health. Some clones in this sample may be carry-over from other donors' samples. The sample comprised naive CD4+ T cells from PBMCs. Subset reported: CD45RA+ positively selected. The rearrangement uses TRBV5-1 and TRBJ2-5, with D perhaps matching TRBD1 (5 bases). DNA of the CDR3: TGCGCCAGCACAGGGTCCGTTGGAGAGACCCAGTACTTC. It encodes CASTGSVGETQYF.